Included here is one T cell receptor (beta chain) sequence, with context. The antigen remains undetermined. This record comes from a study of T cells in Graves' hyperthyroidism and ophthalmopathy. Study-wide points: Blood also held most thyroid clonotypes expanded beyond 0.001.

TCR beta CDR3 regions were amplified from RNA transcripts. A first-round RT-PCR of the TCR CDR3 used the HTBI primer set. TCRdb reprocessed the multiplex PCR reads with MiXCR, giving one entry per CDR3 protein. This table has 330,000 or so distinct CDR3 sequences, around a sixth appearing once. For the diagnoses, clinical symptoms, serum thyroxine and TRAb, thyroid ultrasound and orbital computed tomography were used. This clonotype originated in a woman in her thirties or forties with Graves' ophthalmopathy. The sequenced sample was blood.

The CDR3 loop is CASVPTAGLASYEQYF. CDR3 bases: TGTGCTAGTGTCCCCACCGCCGGACTAGCTTCCTACGAGCAGTACTTC. V is TRBV12-5 and J is TRBJ2-7; 8 bases are a match to TRBD2. With V trimmed by 7 bases and J by 1 base, 12 bases remained unmatched. From germline, CDR1 is LGHNT and CDR2 FRNRAP. CDR3 size: 16 residues.